One T cell receptor (beta chain) is described in this entry. Its cognate antigen is unknown. The entry originates in a study of T cells in Graves' hyperthyroidism and ophthalmopathy. Study-level points and caveats: Most expanded thyroid clonotypes above 0.001 recurred in blood.

Patients were excluded because of uncontrolled infection, other autoimmune disease, pregnancy or lactation. Clinical symptoms, serum thyroxine, TRAb, thyroid ultrasound and orbital computed tomography informed diagnoses. An approximately 10 ml volume of fresh peripheral blood provided the PBMCs. TCR beta CDR3 regions were amplified from RNA. The HTBI primer set drove a first-round RT-PCR of the TCR CDR3. MiXCR, applied by TCRdb to the multiplex PCR reads, yields one record per CDR3 protein. Seen here are around 250,000 distinct CDR3 sequences, roughly a quarter observed once, and the top ten hold approximately 35%. V lost 2 bases and J lost 4; bases outside the gene matches: 9. The CDR3 is 18 amino acids. The V gene's germline CDR1 is LGHDT and CDR2 YNNKEL (reference sequence).

The sample taken for sequencing was blood. This chain uses TRBV3-1 with TRBJ2-5, with 14 bases fitting TRBD2. The TCR comes from a woman between 40 and 55 years old with Graves' ophthalmopathy. CDR3 sequence (DNA): TGTGCCAGCAGCCAATCCCACGGGACTAGCGGGAGCCCAGAGACCCAGTACTTC. Its translation: CASSQSHGTSGSPETQYF.